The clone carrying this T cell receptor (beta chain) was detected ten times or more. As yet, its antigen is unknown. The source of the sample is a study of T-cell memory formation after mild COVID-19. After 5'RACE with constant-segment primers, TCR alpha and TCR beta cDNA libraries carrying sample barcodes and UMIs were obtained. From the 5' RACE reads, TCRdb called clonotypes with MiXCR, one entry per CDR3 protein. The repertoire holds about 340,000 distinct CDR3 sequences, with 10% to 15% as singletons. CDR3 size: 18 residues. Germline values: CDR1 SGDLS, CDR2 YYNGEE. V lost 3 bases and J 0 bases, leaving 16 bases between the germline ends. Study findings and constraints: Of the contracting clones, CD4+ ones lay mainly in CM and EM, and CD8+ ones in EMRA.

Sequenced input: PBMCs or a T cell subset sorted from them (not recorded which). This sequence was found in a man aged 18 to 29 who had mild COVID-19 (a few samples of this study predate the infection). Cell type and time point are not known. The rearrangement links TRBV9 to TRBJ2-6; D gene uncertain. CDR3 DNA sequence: TGTGCCAGCAGCGATCCCAAGGGCGAGATCTCTGGGGCCAACGTCCTGACTTTC. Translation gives CASSDPKGEISGANVLTF.